A selection of T cell receptor beta chains follows, all from one sample in a study of T cell responses to AZD1222 COVID-19 vaccine. Sequencing was performed with immunoSEQ multiplex PCR; in TCRdb, only in-frame clones are kept and a portion is missing. In the table there are 80,000 or so clones, 70% to 90% of which are singletons. The material sequenced was peripheral blood, taken on day 0 of AZD1222 vaccination. The receptor set was obtained from an adult in good health. Both conserved end residues are part of each CDR3. A D gene is named only where the DNA matches it firmly. Rows give clone size only sometimes, using once, few, many, or a class for an expanded clone.

V: TRBV24-1
J: TRBJ2-1
size: once
D: .
CDR3: CATARSGYNEQFF
DNA: TGTGCCACCGCGCGTAGCGGCTACAATGAGCAGTTCTTC

V: TRBV20-1
J: TRBJ2-3
size: .
D: .
CDR3: CSASVRAGDTQYF
DNA: TGCAGTGCTAGTGTGCGGGCCGGAGATACGCAGTATTTT

V: TRBV19
J: TRBJ2-1
size: once
D: .
CDR3: CASVEPGKSYNEQFF
DNA: TGTGCCAGTGTTGAACCCGGGAAATCCTACAATGAGCAGTTCTTC

V: TRBV19
J: TRBJ1-4
size: .
D: .
CDR3: CACGPATNEKLFF
DNA: TGTGCCTGCGGCCCGGCAACTAATGAAAAACTGTTTTTT

V: TRBV18
J: TRBJ1-3
size: .
D: TRBD1
CDR3: CASSPRAGGSGNTIYF
DNA: TGTGCCAGCTCACCGAGGGCAGGGGGCTCTGGAAACACCATATATTTT

V: TRBV20-1
J: TRBJ2-7
size: .
D: .
CDR3: CSVLAHEQYF
DNA: TGCAGTGTATTGGCGCACGAGCAGTACTTC

V: TRBV5-1
J: TRBJ2-1
size: .
D: .
CDR3: CASSLGDPNEQFF
DNA: TGCGCCAGCAGCTTGGGGGACCCCAATGAGCAGTTCTTC

V: TRBV5-1
J: TRBJ1-2
size: .
D: .
CDR3: CASSSDNGLLYGYTF
DNA: TGCGCCAGCAGCTCGGATAACGGTTTACTCTATGGCTACACCTTC

V: TRBV6-5
J: TRBJ2-5
size: .
D: TRBD2
CDR3: CASSLSSGSSETQYF
DNA: TGTGCCAGCAGTTTATCCAGCGGGAGCTCAGAGACCCAGTACTTC

V: TRBV6-5
J: TRBJ1-2
size: .
D: .
CDR3: CASSYSGRVNYGYTF
DNA: TGTGCCAGCAGTTACTCAGGGAGAGTTAACTATGGCTACACCTTC

V: TRBV5-1
J: TRBJ2-5
size: .
D: TRBD2
CDR3: CASSIPGLAVQETQYF
DNA: TGCGCCAGCAGCATACCGGGACTAGCGGTCCAAGAGACCCAGTACTTC

V: TRBV5-5
J: TRBJ2-3
size: .
D: .
CDR3: CASRTLGVPDTQYF
DNA: TGTGCCAGCAGGACCCTCGGGGTCCCAGATACGCAGTATTTT

V: TRBV29-1
J: TRBJ1-1
size: .
D: TRBD1
CDR3: CSVAGGEAFF
DNA: TGCAGCGTTGCAGGGGGTGAAGCTTTCTTT

V: TRBV29-1
J: TRBJ1-2
size: .
D: .
CDR3: CSVGGGLAVGGYGYTF
DNA: TGCAGCGTTGGTGGGGGGCTGGCTGTTGGTGGCTATGGCTACACCTTC

V: TRBV6-5
J: TRBJ2-3
size: .
D: TRBD1
CDR3: CARSGTGTDTQYF
DNA: TGTGCCAGATCCGGGACAGGGACAGATACGCAGTATTTT

V: TRBV5-1
J: TRBJ2-2
size: .
D: TRBD2
CDR3: CASSPKRDPNTGELFF
DNA: TGCGCCAGCAGCCCCAAGCGGGACCCTAACACCGGGGAGCTGTTTTTT

V: TRBV5-1
J: TRBJ1-2
size: .
D: TRBD1
CDR3: CASSSQAGQGTYGYTF
DNA: TGCGCCAGCAGCTCCCAAGCAGGACAGGGAACCTATGGCTACACCTTC

V: TRBV5-1
J: TRBJ1-2
size: .
D: TRBD1
CDR3: CASSLGTESGYTF
DNA: TGCGCCAGCAGCCTCGGGACAGAAAGTGGCTACACCTTC

V: TRBV11-3
J: TRBJ2-2
size: .
D: .
CDR3: CASSPDSSTGELFF
DNA: TGTGCCAGCAGCCCGGACTCGTCCACCGGGGAGCTGTTTTTT

V: TRBV7-9
J: TRBJ1-1
size: few
D: .
CDR3: CASSDVRGGGLEAFF
DNA: TGTGCCAGCAGCGATGTCCGGGGAGGCGGGTTAGAAGCTTTCTTT

V: TRBV7-3
J: TRBJ1-6
size: .
D: .
CDR3: CASSLGSIGSPLHF
DNA: TGTGCCAGCAGCTTAGGAAGTATAGGTTCACCCCTCCACTTT

V: TRBV6-5
J: TRBJ1-2
size: .
D: TRBD1
CDR3: CASGFQGDKGGYTF
DNA: TGTGCCAGCGGATTCCAGGGGGACAAAGGGGGCTACACCTTC

V: TRBV18
J: TRBJ1-4
size: .
D: .
CDR3: CASSPRGAVTNEKLFF
DNA: TGTGCCAGCTCACCACGGGGTGCCGTGACTAATGAAAAACTGTTTTTT

V: TRBV30
J: TRBJ1-1
size: .
D: .
CDR3: CAWHASNTEAFF
DNA: TGTGCCTGGCATGCTAGTAACACTGAAGCTTTCTTT

V: TRBV6-5
J: TRBJ1-5
size: .
D: .
CDR3: CASTRTVNSNQPQHF
DNA: TGTGCCAGCACCCGGACAGTAAATAGCAATCAGCCCCAGCATTTT

V: TRBV27
J: TRBJ1-2
size: once
D: .
CDR3: CASSFGKNYGYTF
DNA: TGTGCCAGCAGTTTCGGGAAAAACTATGGCTACACCTTC

V: TRBV6-2/TRBV6-3
J: TRBJ1-5
size: .
D: .
CDR3: CASISSGTYSNQPQHF
DNA: TGTGCCAGCATTTCCTCAGGGACCTATAGCAATCAGCCCCAGCATTTT

V: TRBV19
J: TRBJ1-4
size: .
D: .
CDR3: CASSQVDAGNEKLFF
DNA: TGTGCCAGTAGTCAAGTCGACGCCGGGAATGAAAAACTGTTTTTT

V: TRBV6-5
J: TRBJ1-5
size: .
D: .
CDR3: CASSPRGRGNQPQHF
DNA: TGTGCCAGCAGTCCCCGCGGCAGGGGCAATCAGCCCCAGCATTTT

V: TRBV5-6
J: TRBJ2-7
size: .
D: .
CDR3: CASSAGVRYEQYF
DNA: TGTGCCAGCAGCGCCGGCGTCCGCTACGAGCAGTACTTC